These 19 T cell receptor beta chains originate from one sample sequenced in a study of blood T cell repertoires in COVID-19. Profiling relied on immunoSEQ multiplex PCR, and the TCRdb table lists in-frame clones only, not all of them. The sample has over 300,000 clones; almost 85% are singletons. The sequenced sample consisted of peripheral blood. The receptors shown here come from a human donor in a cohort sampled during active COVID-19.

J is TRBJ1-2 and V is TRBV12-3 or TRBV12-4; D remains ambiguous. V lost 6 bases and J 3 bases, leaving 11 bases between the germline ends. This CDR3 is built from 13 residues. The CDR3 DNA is TGTGCCAGCAGAGCCGACAACGACTATGGCTACACCTTC. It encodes CASRADNDYGYTF.

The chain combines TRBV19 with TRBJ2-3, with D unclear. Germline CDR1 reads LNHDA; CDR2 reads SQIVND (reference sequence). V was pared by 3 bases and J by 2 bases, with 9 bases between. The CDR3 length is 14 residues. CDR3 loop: CASSISDNTDTQYF. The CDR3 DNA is TGTGCCAGTAGTATTAGTGATAACACAGATACGCAGTATTTT.

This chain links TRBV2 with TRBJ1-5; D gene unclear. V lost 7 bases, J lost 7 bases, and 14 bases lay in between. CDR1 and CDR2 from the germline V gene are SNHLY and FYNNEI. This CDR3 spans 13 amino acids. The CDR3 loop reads CASKAAGGQPQHF. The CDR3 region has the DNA TGTGCCAGCAAAGCGGCTGGAGGGCAGCCCCAGCATTTT.

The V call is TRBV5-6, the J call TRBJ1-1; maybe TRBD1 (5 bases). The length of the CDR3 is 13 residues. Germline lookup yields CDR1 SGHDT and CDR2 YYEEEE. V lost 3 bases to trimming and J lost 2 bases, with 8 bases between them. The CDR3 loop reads CASSSGSNTEAFF. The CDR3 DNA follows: TGTGCCAGCAGCTCAGGGTCTAACACTGAAGCTTTCTTT.

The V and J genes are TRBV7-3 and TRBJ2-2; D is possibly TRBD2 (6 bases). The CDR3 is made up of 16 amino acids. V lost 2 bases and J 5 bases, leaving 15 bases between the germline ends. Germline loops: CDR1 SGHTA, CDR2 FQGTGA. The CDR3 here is CASSLGLPGGTGELFF. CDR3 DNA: TGTGCCAGCAGCTTAGGGCTTCCCGGAGGGACCGGGGAGCTGTTTTTT. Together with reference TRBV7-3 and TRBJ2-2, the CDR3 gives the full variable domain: GAGVSQTPSNKVTEKGKYVELRCDPISGHTALYWYRQSLGQGPEFLIYFQGTGAADDSGLPNDRFFAVRPEGSVSTLKIQRTERGDSAVYLCASSLGLPGGTGELFFGEGSRLTVL.

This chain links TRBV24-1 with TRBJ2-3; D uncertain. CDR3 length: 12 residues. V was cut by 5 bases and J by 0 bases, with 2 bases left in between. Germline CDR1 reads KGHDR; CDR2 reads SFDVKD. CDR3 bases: TGTGCCACCAGTGCTAGCACAGATACGCAGTATTTT. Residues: CATSASTDTQYF.

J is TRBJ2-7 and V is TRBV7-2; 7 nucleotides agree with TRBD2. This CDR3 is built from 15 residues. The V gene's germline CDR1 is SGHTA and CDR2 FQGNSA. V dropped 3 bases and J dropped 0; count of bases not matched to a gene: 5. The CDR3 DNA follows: TGTGCCAGCAGCTTTGAGGGAGGGTTCTCCTACGAGCAGTACTTC. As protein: CASSFEGGFSYEQYF.

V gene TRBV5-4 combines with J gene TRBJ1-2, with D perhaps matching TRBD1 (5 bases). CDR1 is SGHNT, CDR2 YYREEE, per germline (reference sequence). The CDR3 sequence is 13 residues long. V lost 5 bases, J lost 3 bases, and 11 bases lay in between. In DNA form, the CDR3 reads TGTGCCAGCAGTGCTGACAGAGACTATGGCTACACCTTC. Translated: CASSADRDYGYTF.

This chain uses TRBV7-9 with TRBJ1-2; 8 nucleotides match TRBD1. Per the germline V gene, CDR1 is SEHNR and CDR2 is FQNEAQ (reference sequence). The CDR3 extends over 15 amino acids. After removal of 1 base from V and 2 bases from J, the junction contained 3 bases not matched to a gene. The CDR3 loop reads CASSLGQGKNYGYTF. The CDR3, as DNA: TGTGCCAGCAGCTTAGGACAGGGGAAGAACTATGGCTACACCTTC.

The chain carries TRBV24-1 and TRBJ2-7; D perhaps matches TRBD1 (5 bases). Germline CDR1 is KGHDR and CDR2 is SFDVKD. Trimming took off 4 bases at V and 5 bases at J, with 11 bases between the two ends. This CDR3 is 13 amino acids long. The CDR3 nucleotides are TGTGCCACCAGTGACCGGACACGGGACGAGCAGTACTTC. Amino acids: CATSDRTRDEQYF.

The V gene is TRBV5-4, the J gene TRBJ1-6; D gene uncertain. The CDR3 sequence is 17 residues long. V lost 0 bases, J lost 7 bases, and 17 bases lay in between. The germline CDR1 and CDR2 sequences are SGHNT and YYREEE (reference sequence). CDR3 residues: CASSLGRLPAGNSPLHF. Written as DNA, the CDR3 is TGTGCCAGCAGCTTGGGGAGGCTACCCGCTGGGAATTCACCCCTCCACTTT.

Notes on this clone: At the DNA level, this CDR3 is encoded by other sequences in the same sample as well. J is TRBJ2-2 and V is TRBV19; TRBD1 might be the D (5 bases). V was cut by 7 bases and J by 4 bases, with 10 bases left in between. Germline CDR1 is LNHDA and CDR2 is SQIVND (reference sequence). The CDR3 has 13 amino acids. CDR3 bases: TGTGCCAGTATTACCGACAGCACCGGGGAGCTGTTTTTT. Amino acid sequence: CASITDSTGELFF.

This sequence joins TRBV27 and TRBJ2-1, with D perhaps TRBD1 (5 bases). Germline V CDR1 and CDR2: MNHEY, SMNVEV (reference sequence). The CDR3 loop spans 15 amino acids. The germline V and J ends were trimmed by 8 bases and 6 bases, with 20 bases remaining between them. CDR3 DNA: TGTGCCAGCCACCGAAGGCAGGGTTTAGGCAATGAGCAGTTCTTC. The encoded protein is CASHRRQGLGNEQFF.

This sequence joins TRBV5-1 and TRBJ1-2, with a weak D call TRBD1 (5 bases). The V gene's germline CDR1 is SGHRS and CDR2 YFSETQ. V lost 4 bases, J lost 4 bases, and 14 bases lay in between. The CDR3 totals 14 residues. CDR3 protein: CASSTGGPTYGYTF. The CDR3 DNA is TGCGCCAGCAGCACGGGGGGTCCCACCTATGGCTACACCTTC.

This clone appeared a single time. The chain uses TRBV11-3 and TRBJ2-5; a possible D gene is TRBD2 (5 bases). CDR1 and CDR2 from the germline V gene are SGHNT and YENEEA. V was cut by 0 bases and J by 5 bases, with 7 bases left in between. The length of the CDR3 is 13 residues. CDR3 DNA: TGTGCCAGCAGCTTAGATGGCGGGGAGACCCAGTACTTC. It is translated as CASSLDGGETQYF.

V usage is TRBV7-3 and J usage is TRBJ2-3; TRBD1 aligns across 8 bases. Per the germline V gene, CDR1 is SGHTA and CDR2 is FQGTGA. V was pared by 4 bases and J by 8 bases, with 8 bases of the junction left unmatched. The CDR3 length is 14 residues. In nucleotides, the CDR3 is TGTGCCAGCAGCTCCGGGACAGGTGGGGGTACGCAGTATTTT. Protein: CASSSGTGGGTQYF. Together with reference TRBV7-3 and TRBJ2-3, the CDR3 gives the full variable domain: GAGVSQTPSNKVTEKGKYVELRCDPISGHTALYWYRQSLGQGPEFLIYFQGTGAADDSGLPNDRFFAVRPEGSVSTLKIQRTERGDSAVYLCASSSGTGGGTQYFGPGTRLTVL.

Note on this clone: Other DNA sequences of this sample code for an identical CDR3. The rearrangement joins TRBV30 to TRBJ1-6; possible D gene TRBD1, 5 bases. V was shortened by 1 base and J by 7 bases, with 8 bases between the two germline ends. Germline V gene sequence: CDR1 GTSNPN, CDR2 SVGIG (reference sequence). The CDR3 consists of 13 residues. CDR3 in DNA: TGTGCCTGGAGTGCGCAGGGAAATTCACCCCTCCACTTT. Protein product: CAWSAQGNSPLHF.

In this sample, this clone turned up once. The CDR3 region has the DNA TGCAGCGTTGCTCACAACTCCTACGAGCAGTACTTC. Amino acid sequence: CSVAHNSYEQYF. The chain recombines TRBV29-1 with TRBJ2-7; no definite D call. There are 12 residues in the CDR3. Germline V gene data show CDR1 as SQVTM and CDR2 as ANQGSEA. The V and J ends lost 4 bases and 0 bases respectively, with 7 bases between them.

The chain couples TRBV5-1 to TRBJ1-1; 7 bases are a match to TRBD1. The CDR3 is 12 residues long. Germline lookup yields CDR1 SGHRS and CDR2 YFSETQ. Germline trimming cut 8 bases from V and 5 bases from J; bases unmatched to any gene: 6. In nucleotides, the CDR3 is TGCGCCAGTACAGGGGCGGGGACTGAAGCTTTCTTT. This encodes CASTGAGTEAFF.